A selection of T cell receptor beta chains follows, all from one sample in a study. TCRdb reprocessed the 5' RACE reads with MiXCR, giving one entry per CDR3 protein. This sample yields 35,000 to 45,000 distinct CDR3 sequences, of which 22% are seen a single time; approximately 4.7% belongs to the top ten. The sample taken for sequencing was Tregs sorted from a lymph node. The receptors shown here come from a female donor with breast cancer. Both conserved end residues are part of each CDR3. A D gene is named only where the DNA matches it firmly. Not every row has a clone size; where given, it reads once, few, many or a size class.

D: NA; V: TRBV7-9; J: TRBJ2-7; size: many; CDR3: CASSSPLEQYF; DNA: TGTGCCAGCAGCTCCCCTTTGGAGCAGTACTTC
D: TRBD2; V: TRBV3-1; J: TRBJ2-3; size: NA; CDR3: CASSERLQRGATDTQYF; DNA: TGTGCCAGCAGCGAACGGTTACAGCGGGGGGCGACAGATACGCAGTATTTT
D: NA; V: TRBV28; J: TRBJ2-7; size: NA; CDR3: CASSVRGLGLDEQYF; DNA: TGTGCCAGCAGTGTAAGGGGACTGGGCCTGGACGAGCAGTACTTC
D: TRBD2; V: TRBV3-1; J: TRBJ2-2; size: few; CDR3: CASSQVSGGRTGELFF; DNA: TGTGCCAGCAGCCAAGTGAGCGGGGGCCGGACCGGGGAGCTGTTTTTT
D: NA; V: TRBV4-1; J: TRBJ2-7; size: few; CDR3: CASSLIVQGTYEQYF; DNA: TGCGCCAGCAGCCTAATCGTCCAGGGGACCTACGAGCAGTACTTC
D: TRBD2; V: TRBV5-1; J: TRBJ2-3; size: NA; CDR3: CASSLRTSGDGDTQYF; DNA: TGCGCCAGCAGCTTAAGGACTAGCGGGGACGGAGATACGCAGTATTTT
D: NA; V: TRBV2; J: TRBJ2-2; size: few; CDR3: CASSVEETGELFF; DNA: TGTGCCAGCAGTGTCGAAGAAACCGGGGAGCTGTTTTTT
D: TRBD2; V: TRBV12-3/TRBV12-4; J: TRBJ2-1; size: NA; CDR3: CASSWSGTPAGQFF; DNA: TGTGCCAGCAGTTGGTCCGGGACTCCAGCGGGACAGTTCTTC
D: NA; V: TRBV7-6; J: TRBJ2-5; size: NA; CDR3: CASSRPQETQYF; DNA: TGTGCCAGCAGCCGACCCCAAGAGACCCAGTACTTC
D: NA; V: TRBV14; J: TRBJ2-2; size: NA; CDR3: CASSRDRMNTGELFF; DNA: TGTGCCAGCAGCCGCGACAGGATGAACACCGGGGAGCTGTTTTTT
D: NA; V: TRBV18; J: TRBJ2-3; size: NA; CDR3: CASSPPLGGTDTQYF; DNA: TGTGCCAGCTCACCACCGCTTGGGGGAACAGATACGCAGTATTTT
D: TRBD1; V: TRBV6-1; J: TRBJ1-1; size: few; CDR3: CASRTGSGTEAFF; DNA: TGTGCCAGCAGGACAGGGTCGGGCACTGAAGCTTTCTTT
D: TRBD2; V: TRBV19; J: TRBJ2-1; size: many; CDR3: CASSLTSDLNEQFF; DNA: TGTGCCAGTAGTTTAACTAGCGACCTCAATGAGCAGTTCTTC
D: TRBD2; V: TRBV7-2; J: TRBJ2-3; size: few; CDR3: CASSFQTSGRASSTDTQYF; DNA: TGTGCCAGCAGCTTCCAGACTAGCGGGAGGGCTTCTAGCACAGATACGCAGTATTTT